These 8 T cell receptor beta chains were all obtained from the same sample, sequenced in a study of neurological immune-mediated disorders (dated by TCRdb to the late 2010s). Explained via the paper, the time point label denotes: longitudinal time-point 1 (baseline). Library creation used 5' RACE. The listed sequencing device is Illumina HiSeq 2500. The public reads were quality trimmed at Q25 with fastp and then assembled into clones with MiXCR by TCRdb, keeping productive beta chains. Records with the same CDR3 protein are collapsed into one entry carrying the most frequent genes and DNA. For this sample there are tens of thousands of distinct CDR3 sequences; roughly an eighth appear just once. The top ten constitute 3.5% to 5.5% of the sample. Sequenced input: PBMCs. These receptors all come from a female donor with HTLV-1-associated myelopathy (HAM/TSP).

This clonotype was recorded many times. The V gene is TRBV5-1, the J gene TRBJ2-3, with TRBD2 matching 10 bases. This CDR3 is 16 amino acids long. From germline, CDR1 is SGHRS and CDR2 YFSETQ. V lost 2 bases and J lost 0; bases outside the gene matches: 3. CDR3 residues: CASSLSGGASTDTQYF. Here the CDR3 DNA reads TGCGCCAGCAGCTTAAGCGGGGGGGCCAGCACAGATACGCAGTATTTT. The whole variable domain, filled in from reference TRBV5-1 and TRBJ2-3, reads KAGVTQTPRYLIKTRGQQVTLSCSPISGHRSVSWYQQTPGQGLQFLFEYFSETQRNKGNFPGRFSGRQFSNSRSEMNVSTLELGDSALYLCASSLSGGASTDTQYFGPGTRLTVL.

This clonotype was observed at least ten times. The chain recombines TRBV10-3 with TRBJ2-7; 8 bases match TRBD1. Germline loops: CDR1 ENHRY, CDR2 SYGVKD. CDR3 length equals 18 residues. V gave up 6 bases and J gave up 1 base; unmatched junction bases: 17. The CDR3 region has the DNA TGTGCCATCAGCGGCCATCTAGACGGGACAGGAACGTCCTACGAGCAGTACTTC. This gives the protein CAISGHLDGTGTSYEQYF.

The V call is TRBV2, the J call TRBJ2-7; 7 bases agree with TRBD2. The V and J ends lost 6 bases and 3 bases, in that order; junction bases with no gene match: 8. The length of the CDR3 is 14 residues. The germline gives CDR1 SNHLY, CDR2 FYNNEI. As DNA, the CDR3 is TGTGCCAGCAGGTCCCCCAGGGAGGGCTACGAGCAGTACTTC. It codes for CASRSPREGYEQYF.

At least ten counts were recorded for this clonotype. The chain couples TRBV5-6 to TRBJ2-7, with D possibly matching TRBD2 (5 bases). The CDR3 length is 15 residues. Germline lookup yields CDR1 SGHDT and CDR2 YYEEEE. The ends were cut back, 0 bases at V and 2 bases at J, with 12 bases in the middle. For the CDR3, the DNA is TGTGCCAGCAGCTTGGACCGCGGGTTGGCCTACGAGCAGTACTTC. It specifies CASSLDRGLAYEQYF.

In this sample, this clonotype turned up many times. The chain employs TRBV11-2 and TRBJ1-2; TRBD1 aligns across 7 bases. The length of the CDR3 is 15 residues. In germline, CDR1 is SGHAT, CDR2 FQNNGV. Trimming at V came to 1 base and at J to 4 bases, leaving 6 bases not matched to a gene. The CDR3 DNA reads as TGTGCCAGCAGCTTAGCGTACAGGGGAGCCTATGGCTACACCTTC. Amino acid sequence: CASSLAYRGAYGYTF.

This clonotype appeared many times. The chain couples TRBV20-1 to TRBJ1-6, with TRBD1 as a possible D gene (5 bases). V was shortened by 6 bases and J by 9 bases, with 21 bases between the two germline ends. CDR1 and CDR2 (germline): DFQATT, SNEGSKA (reference sequence). The CDR3 sequence is 15 residues long. This CDR3 reads CSATRRQSKVSPLHF. The CDR3 DNA reads TGCAGTGCCACACGGAGACAGTCGAAAGTTTCACCCCTCCACTTT.

This clonotype was found many times. The genes are TRBV7-2 and TRBJ2-1; perhaps TRBD2 as D (5 bases). With 5 bases removed from V and 0 bases from J, the gap between germline ends came to 17 bases. Germline V gene sequence: CDR1 SGHTA, CDR2 FQGNSA. The CDR3 length is 17 residues. CDR3 region: CASSPSRTGSSYNEQFF. The CDR3 region has the DNA TGTGCCAGCAGCCCTAGCCGTACGGGGAGCTCCTACAATGAGCAGTTCTTC.

This clonotype was recorded many times. V is TRBV12-3 or TRBV12-4 and J is TRBJ2-7; D perhaps matches TRBD1 (6 bases). Trimming took off 5 bases at V and 4 bases at J, with 12 bases between the two ends. The length of the CDR3 is 13 residues. CDR3 in DNA: TGTGCCAGCAGTCTTCATCAGGGGTACGAGCAGTACTTC. It codes for CASSLHQGYEQYF.